This T cell receptor beta chain was sequenced in a study of blood T cells in healthy people across ages. The germline CDR1 and CDR2 sequences are MGHRA and YSYEKL. This CDR3 has 14 amino acids. V was trimmed by 7 bases and J by 6 bases, leaving 18 bases between them. The authors ran a second PCR of about 6 to 11 cycles using a sample-barcoded 5' primer and a J-beta primer mix. TCRdb fed the 5' RACE reads into MiXCR, producing one record per CDR3 protein. The sample contains about 1.1 million distinct CDR3 sequences, around two fifths of which appear only once. This TCR was sampled from a man aged 18 to 35 in good health. The chain employs TRBV4-1 and TRBJ1-1; no clear D. The sample consisted of blood. Here the CDR3 reads CASIRVGGGAEAFF. In nucleotides, the CDR3 is TGCGCCAGCATAAGGGTGGGCGGAGGCGCTGAAGCTTTCTTT.